The 14 T cell receptor beta chains listed next were all sequenced from one sample in a study of T cells in Graves' hyperthyroidism and ophthalmopathy. Researchers amplified the TCR beta CDR3 regions from RNA transcripts. A first-round RT-PCR of the TCR CDR3 used the HTBI primer set. TCRdb re-analysed the multiplex PCR reads in MiXCR, keeping a single row per CDR3 protein. The sample has hundreds of thousands of distinct CDR3 sequences, about 45% seen once. Sequenced input: peripheral blood or thyroid tissue (not recorded which). These receptors originate from an adult man with Graves' disease, either hyperthyroidism or ophthalmopathy (not recorded which).

This clonotype was counted many times. The V gene is TRBV20-1, the J gene TRBJ1-6; TRBD1 might be the D (6 bases). Between the trimmed V and J ends, which lost 5 bases and 9 bases, there was a span of 14 bases. The CDR3 consists of 13 residues. CDR1 DFQATT and CDR2 SNEGSKA come from the germline V gene (reference sequence). CDR3 DNA sequence: TGCAGTGCTCATCGGGACATCGGTTCACCCCTCCACTTT. This translates into CSAHRDIGSPLHF.

The gene calls are TRBV29-1 and TRBJ2-5; a possible D gene is TRBD2 (6 bases). CDR1 is SQVTM and CDR2 is ANQGSEA in the germline V gene. V was trimmed by 8 bases and J by 5 bases, leaving 21 bases between them. There are 14 residues in the CDR3. CDR3 region: CSCPGRLGRETQYF. Written as DNA, the CDR3 is TGCAGCTGCCCAGGGCGACTGGGGAGGGAGACCCAGTACTTC.

This clonotype was recorded at least ten times. The J gene is TRBJ2-7, the V gene TRBV29-1; D might be TRBD1 or TRBD2, each matching 5 bases. Per the germline V gene, CDR1 is SQVTM and CDR2 is ANQGSEA. The CDR3 is made up of 14 amino acids. With 1 base removed from V and 0 bases from J, the gap between germline ends came to 10 bases. The CDR3 here is CSVEGGSSSYEQYF. The CDR3 nucleotides read TGCAGCGTTGAAGGGGGGAGCAGCTCCTACGAGCAGTACTTC.

The chain has TRBV15 and TRBJ2-5, with D possibly called TRBD1 or TRBD2 (7 bases each). From germline, CDR1 is LNHNV and CDR2 YYDKDF (reference sequence). CDR3 length: 14 amino acids. The DNA of the CDR3 is TGTGCTACCCGGGGAGGGACAGTTCAAGAGACCCAGTACTTC. Translation: CATRGGTVQETQYF.

At least ten counts were recorded for this clonotype. The chain recombines TRBV7-2 with TRBJ1-4; 11 nucleotides line up with TRBD1. The CDR3 has 17 residues. CDR1 SGHTA and CDR2 FQGNSA come from the germline V gene. The V segment lost 5 bases and the J segment 0 bases; nucleotides outside the gene matches: 5. CDR3 protein: CASSRGQGAATNEKLFF. The CDR3 bases are TGTGCCAGCAGCCGAGGACAGGGGGCTGCAACTAATGAAAAACTGTTTTTT.

There are many counts of this clonotype. This rearrangement joins TRBV9 to TRBJ1-2; a weak D match, TRBD1 (5 bases). There are 13 residues in the CDR3. The germline V and J ends were trimmed by 2 bases and 9 bases, with 14 bases remaining between them. Germline V lookup: CDR1 SGDLS, CDR2 YYNGEE. CDR3 DNA sequence: TGTGCCAGCAGCGTTGGGGGGGAACAAAGCTACACCTTC. This sequence encodes CASSVGGEQSYTF.

This clonotype was seen only once. The CDR3 protein is CASSGVDQPQHF. CDR3 DNA sequence: TGTGCCAGCAGCGGGGTCGATCAGCCCCAGCATTTT. The rearrangement joins TRBV7-9 to TRBJ1-5; D is ambiguous. The ends were cut back, 5 bases at V and 5 bases at J, with 7 bases in the middle. The CDR3 totals 12 residues. Germline loops: CDR1 SEHNR, CDR2 FQNEAQ (reference sequence). Supplemented by reference TRBV7-9 and TRBJ1-5, the full variable domain reads DTGVSQNPRHKITKRGQNVTFRCDPISEHNRLYWYRQTLGQGPEFLTYFQNEAQLEKSRLLSDRFSAERPKGSFSTLEIQRTEQGDSAMYLCASSGVDQPQHFGDGTRLSIL.

This clonotype was observed a handful of times. V is TRBV9 and J is TRBJ2-7; the D gene is possibly TRBD2 (6 bases). Trimming removed 4 bases from V and 0 bases from J, with 11 bases in between. This CDR3 comprises 14 residues. Germline CDR1 reads SGDLS; CDR2 reads YYNGEE. The CDR3 sequence is CASSLAELSYEQYF. CDR3 DNA sequence: TGTGCCAGCAGCTTAGCGGAGCTCTCCTACGAGCAGTACTTC.

There are many counts of this clonotype. CDR3 DNA: TGTGCCAGCAGTGAAGTTGGTAGAGGGGCTAATGGCTACACCTTC. Its translation is CASSEVGRGANGYTF. The J gene is TRBJ1-2, the V gene TRBV25-1, with D perhaps matching TRBD1 (5 bases). The CDR3 extends over 15 amino acids. From germline, CDR1 is MGHDK and CDR2 SYGVNS. Trimming took off 2 bases at V and 6 bases at J, with 16 bases between the two ends.

This clonotype has more than one count but fewer than ten. The chain joins TRBV14 to TRBJ1-4; weak D call: TRBD1 (5 bases). The germline gives CDR1 SGHDN, CDR2 FVKESK. The V and J ends lost 0 bases and 8 bases respectively, with 16 bases between them. The CDR3 covers 16 residues. The CDR3 region is CASSQDGGDWGEKLFF. CDR3 sequence (DNA): TGTGCCAGCAGCCAAGATGGAGGGGACTGGGGAGAAAAACTGTTTTTT.

The table lists this clonotype with a few counts. This chain connects TRBV9 to TRBJ1-1, with a tentative D call TRBD1 (6 bases). Trimming left V 4 bases short and J 11 bases short, with 18 bases between. CDR3 size: 13 residues. Per germline, CDR1 SGDLS and CDR2 YYNGEE. CDR3 in amino acids: CASSLGRGFRAFF. For the CDR3, the DNA is TGTGCCAGCAGCTTAGGCAGGGGTTTTCGGGCTTTCTTT. Full variable domain (missing parts from reference TRBV9 and TRBJ1-1): DSGVTQTPKHLITATGQRVTLRCSPRSGDLSVYWYQQSLDQGLQFLIQYYNGEERAKGNILERFSAQQFPDLHSELNLSSLELGDSALYFCASSLGRGFRAFFGQGTRLTVV.

This clonotype was seen a handful of times. The chain links TRBV19 to TRBJ1-2; maybe TRBD1 (6 bases). Germline V gene lookup returns CDR1 LNHDA and CDR2 SQIVND (reference sequence). The V and J ends lost 3 bases and 3 bases respectively, with 14 bases between them. The CDR3 length is 15 residues. CDR3: CASSIGGGMDYGYTF. For the CDR3, the DNA is TGTGCCAGTAGTATTGGGGGCGGAATGGACTATGGCTACACCTTC.

This clonotype was detected only a few times. This sequence joins TRBV29-1 and TRBJ2-3; the D gene could be TRBD1 or TRBD2 (5 bases each). This CDR3 has 12 amino acids. Looked up from germline, CDR1 is SQVTM and CDR2 is ANQGSEA. V lost 2 bases to trimming and J lost 5 bases, with 8 bases between them. Here the CDR3 DNA reads TGCAGCGTTGAAACAGGAGGAGATACGCAGTATTTT. This codes for CSVETGGDTQYF.

This clonotype was seen ten or more times. The rearrangement links TRBV10-3 to TRBJ1-4; 7 bases fit TRBD1. Losses at the gene ends were 11 bases for V and 8 bases for J; bases not matched to a gene: 11. From germline, CDR1 is ENHRY and CDR2 SYGVKD. The CDR3 runs 13 residues. As DNA, the CDR3 is TGTGCCTCCCAGGGGGGGCAGGGCGAAAAACTGTTTTTT. Translation gives CASQGGQGEKLFF.